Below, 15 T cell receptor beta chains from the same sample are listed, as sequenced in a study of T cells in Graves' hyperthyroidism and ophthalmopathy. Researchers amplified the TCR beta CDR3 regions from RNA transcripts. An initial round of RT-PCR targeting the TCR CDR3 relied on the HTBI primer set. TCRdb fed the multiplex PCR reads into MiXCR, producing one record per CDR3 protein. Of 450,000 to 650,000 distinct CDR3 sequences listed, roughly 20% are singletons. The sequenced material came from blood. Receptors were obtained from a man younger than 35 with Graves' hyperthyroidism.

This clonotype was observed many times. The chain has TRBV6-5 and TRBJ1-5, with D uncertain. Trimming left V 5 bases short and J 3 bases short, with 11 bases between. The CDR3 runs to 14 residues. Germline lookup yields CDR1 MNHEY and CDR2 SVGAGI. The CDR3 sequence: CASSTIIYNQPQHF. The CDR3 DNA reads TGTGCCAGCAGTACAATTATCTACAATCAGCCCCAGCATTTT.

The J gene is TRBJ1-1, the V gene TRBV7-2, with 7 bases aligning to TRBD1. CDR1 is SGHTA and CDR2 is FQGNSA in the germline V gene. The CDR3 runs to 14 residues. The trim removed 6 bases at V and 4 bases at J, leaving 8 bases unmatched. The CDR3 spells CASRRDRSSTEAFF. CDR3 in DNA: TGTGCCAGCAGGCGGGACAGATCGTCCACTGAAGCTTTCTTT. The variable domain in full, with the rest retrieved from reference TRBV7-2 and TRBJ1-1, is GAGVSQSPSNKVTEKGKDVELRCDPISGHTALYWYRQSLGQGLEFLIYFQGNSAPDKSGLPSDRFSAERTGGSVSTLTIQRTQQEDSAVYLCASRRDRSSTEAFFGQGTRLTVV.

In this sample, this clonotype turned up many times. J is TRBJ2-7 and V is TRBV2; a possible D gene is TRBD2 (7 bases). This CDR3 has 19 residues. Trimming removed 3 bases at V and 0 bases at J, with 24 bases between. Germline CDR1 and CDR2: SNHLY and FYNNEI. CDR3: CASSDLPEGGGYFSYEQYF. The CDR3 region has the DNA TGTGCCAGCAGTGACCTCCCAGAGGGCGGGGGCTACTTCTCCTACGAGCAGTACTTC.

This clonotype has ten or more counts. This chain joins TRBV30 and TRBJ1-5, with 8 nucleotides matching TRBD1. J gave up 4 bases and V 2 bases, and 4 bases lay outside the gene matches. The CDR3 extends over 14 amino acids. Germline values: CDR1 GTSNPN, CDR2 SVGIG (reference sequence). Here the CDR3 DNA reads TGTGCCTGGAGTTTCACAGGGGGGAATCAGCCCCAGCATTTT. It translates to CAWSFTGGNQPQHF.

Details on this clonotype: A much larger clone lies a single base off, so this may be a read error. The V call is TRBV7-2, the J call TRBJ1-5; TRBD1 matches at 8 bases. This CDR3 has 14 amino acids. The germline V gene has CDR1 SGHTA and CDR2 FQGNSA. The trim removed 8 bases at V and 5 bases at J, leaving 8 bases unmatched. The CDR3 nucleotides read TGTGCCAGCCAACAGGGGGGTCGGTATCAGCCCCAGCATTTT. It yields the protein CASQQGGRYQPQHF.

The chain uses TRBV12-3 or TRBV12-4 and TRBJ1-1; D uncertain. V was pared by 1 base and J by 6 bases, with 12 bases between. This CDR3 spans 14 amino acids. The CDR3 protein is CASSLGRGIAEAFF. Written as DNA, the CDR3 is TGTGCCAGCAGTTTAGGCAGAGGTATCGCTGAAGCTTTCTTT.

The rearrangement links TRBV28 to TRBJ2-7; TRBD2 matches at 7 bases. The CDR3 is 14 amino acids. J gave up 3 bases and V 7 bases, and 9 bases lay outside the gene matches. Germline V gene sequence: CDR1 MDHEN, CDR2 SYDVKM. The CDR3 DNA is TGTGCCAGCAAGCCGGCGGGGGTGAACTACGAGCAGTACTTC. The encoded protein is CASKPAGVNYEQYF.

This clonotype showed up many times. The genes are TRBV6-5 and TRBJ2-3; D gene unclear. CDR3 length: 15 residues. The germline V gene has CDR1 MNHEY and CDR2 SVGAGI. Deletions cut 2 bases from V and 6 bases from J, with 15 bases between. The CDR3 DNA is TGTGCCAGCAGTTACAGTGGTAACATCAGGGATACGCAGTATTTT. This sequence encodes CASSYSGNIRDTQYF.

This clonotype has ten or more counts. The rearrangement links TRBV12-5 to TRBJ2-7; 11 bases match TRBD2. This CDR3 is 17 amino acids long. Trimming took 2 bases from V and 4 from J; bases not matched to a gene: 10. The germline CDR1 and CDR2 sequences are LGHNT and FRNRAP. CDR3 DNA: TGTGCTAGTGGTTTGAGGCTAGCGGGGGGCAGCCGTTACGAGCAGTACTTC. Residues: CASGLRLAGGSRYEQYF.

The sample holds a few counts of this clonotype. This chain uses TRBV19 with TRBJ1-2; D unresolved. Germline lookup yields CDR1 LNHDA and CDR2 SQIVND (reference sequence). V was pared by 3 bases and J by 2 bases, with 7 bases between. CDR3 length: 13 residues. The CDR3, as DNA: TGTGCCAGTAGTATCAGAGGGAACTATGGCTACACCTTC. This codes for CASSIRGNYGYTF. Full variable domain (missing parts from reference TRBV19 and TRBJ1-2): DGGITQSPKYLFRKEGQNVTLSCEQNLNHDAMYWYRQDPGQGLRLIYYSQIVNDFQKGDIAEGYSVSREKKESFPLTVTSAQKNPTAFYLCASSIRGNYGYTFGSGTRLTVV.

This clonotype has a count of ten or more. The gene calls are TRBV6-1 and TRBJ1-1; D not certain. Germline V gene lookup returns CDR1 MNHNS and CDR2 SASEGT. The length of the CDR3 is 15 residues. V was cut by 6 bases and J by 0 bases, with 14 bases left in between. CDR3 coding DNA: TGTGCCAGCAGCCTCAGACCCGTCATGAACACTGAAGCTTTCTTT. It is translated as CASSLRPVMNTEAFF.

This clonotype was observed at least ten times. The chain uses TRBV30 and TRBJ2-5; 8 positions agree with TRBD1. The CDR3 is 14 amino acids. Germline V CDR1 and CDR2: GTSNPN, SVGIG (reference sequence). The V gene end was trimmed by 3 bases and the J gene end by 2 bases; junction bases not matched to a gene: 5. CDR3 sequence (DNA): TGTGCCTGGAGGGGCAGGGGGCCACAAGAGACCCAGTACTTC. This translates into CAWRGRGPQETQYF.

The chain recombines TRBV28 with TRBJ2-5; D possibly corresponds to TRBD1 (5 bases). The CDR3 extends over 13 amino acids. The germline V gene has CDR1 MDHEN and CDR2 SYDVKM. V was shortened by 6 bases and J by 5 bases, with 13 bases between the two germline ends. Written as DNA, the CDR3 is TGTGCCAGCAGCGCAGGGTCGAGGGAGACCCAGTACTTC. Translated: CASSAGSRETQYF.

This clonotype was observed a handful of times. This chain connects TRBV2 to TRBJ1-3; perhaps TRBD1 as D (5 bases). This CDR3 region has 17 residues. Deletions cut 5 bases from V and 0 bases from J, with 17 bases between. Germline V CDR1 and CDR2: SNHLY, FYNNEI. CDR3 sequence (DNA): TGTGCCAGCAGTCCTGGGATTAGGGGTACCTCTGGAAACACCATATATTTT. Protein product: CASSPGIRGTSGNTIYF.

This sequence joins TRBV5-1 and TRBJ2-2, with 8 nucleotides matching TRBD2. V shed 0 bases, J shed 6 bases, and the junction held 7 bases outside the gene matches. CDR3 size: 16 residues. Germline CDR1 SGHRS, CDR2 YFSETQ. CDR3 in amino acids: CASSLARGGPAGELFF. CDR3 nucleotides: TGCGCCAGCAGCTTGGCGCGCGGGGGGCCCGCCGGGGAGCTGTTTTTT.